This TCR beta chain was obtained from a study of identical twins. Findings and caveats of the study: In zero-insertion analyses, partial confounding could arise from invariant MAIT and iNKT cells.

As for this clonotype: Its antigen is undetermined.

Each CDR3 protein gets one entry after TCRdb re-called the 5' RACE reads with MiXCR. Altogether fewer than 500,000 distinct CDR3 sequences are present, 20% to 25% being singletons, with the ten largest covering 2.9%. This CDR3 has 15 amino acids. V was shortened by 4 bases and J by 0 bases, with 13 bases between the two germline ends. Per the germline V gene, CDR1 is SQVTM and CDR2 is ANQGSEA. These data are also associated with another study on T cells expressing NK-cell markers. That report notes: Most of the eight sequenced donors tested HCMV-seropositive; one tested seronegative.

Specimen: CD4+ T cells sorted from blood. This clonotype originated in a woman aged 18-29 years in good health. The V and J genes are TRBV29-1 and TRBJ1-3; a possible D gene is TRBD1 (6 bases). The CDR3 sequence: CSVAVGQHSGNTIYF. CDR3 coding DNA: TGCAGCGTTGCCGTAGGACAGCACTCTGGAAACACCATATATTTT. The variable domain in full, with the rest retrieved from reference TRBV29-1 and TRBJ1-3, is SAVISQKPSRDICQRGTSLTIQCQVDSQVTMMFWYRQQPGQSLTLIATANQGSEATYESGFVIDKFPISRPNLTFSTLTVSNMSPEDSSIYLCSVAVGQHSGNTIYFGEGSWLTVV.